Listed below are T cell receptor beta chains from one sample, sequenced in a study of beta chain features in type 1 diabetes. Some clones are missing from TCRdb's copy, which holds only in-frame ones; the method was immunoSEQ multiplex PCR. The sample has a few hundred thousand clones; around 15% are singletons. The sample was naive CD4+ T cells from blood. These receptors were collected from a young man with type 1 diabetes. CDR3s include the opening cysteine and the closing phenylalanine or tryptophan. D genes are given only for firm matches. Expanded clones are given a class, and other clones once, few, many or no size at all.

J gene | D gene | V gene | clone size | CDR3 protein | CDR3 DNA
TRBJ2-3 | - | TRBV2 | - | CASITGGFTDTQYF | TGTGCCAGCATAACGGGCGGGTTCACAGATACGCAGTATTTT
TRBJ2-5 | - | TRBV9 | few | CASSPEGDWQETQYF | TGTGCCAGCAGCCCGGAGGGGGATTGGCAAGAGACCCAGTACTTC
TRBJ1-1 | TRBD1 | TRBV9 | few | CASSVAGDSASEAFF | TGTGCCAGCAGCGTGGCCGGGGACAGCGCCTCTGAAGCTTTCTTT
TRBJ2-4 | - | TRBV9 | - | CASTSTENIQYF | TGTGCCAGCACCTCTACAGAAAACATTCAGTACTTC
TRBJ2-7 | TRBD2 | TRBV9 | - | CASSVDGTSFYEQYF | TGTGCCAGCAGCGTAGACGGGACTAGCTTCTACGAGCAGTACTTC
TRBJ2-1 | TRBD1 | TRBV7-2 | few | CASSPRDRVYNEQFF | TGTGCCAGCAGCCCCCGGGACAGGGTCTACAATGAGCAGTTCTTC
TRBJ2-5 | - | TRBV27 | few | CASSQRTDETQYF | TGTGCCAGCAGCCAGAGGACAGATGAGACCCAGTACTTC
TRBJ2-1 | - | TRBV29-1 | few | CSVYSGYNEQFF | TGCAGCGTTTATAGCGGTTACAATGAGCAGTTCTTC
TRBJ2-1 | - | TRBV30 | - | CAWALSSYNEQFF | TGTGCCTGGGCATTGAGCTCCTACAATGAGCAGTTCTTC
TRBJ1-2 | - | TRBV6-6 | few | CASSPPDLGYTF | TGTGCCAGCAGTCCACCGGACCTCGGCTACACCTTC
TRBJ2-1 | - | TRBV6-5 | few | CASSYSDAYNEQFF | TGTGCCAGCAGTTACTCTGACGCCTACAATGAGCAGTTCTTC
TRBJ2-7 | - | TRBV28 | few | CASRTTGHETYEQYF | TGTGCCAGCAGGACTACGGGACACGAAACCTACGAGCAGTACTTC
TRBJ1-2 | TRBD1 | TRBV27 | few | CASSSTGFMGGYTF | TGTGCCAGCAGTTCGACAGGGTTCATGGGTGGCTACACCTTC
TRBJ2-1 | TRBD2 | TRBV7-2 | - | CASTLLAGVYNEQFF | TGTGCCAGCACCCTCCTAGCGGGAGTCTACAATGAGCAGTTCTTC
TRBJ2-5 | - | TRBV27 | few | CASSRQAQETQYF | TGTGCCAGCAGTCGACAGGCACAAGAGACCCAGTACTTC
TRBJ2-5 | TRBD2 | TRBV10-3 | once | CAIAGGDQETQYF | TGTGCCATCGCGGGGGGTGACCAAGAGACCCAGTACTTC
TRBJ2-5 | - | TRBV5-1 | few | CASSPGTLQETQYF | TGCGCCAGCAGTCCGGGGACACTCCAAGAGACCCAGTACTTC
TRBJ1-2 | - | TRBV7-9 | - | CASSPRTSGYTF | TGTGCCAGCAGCCCTCGGACTAGCGGCTACACCTTC
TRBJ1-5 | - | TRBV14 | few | CASSQVSGGNQPQHF | TGTGCCAGCAGCCAAGTATCAGGGGGCAATCAGCCCCAGCATTTT
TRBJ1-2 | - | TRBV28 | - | CASSFVPQPGYTF | TGTGCCAGCAGTTTTGTTCCTCAACCGGGCTACACCTTC
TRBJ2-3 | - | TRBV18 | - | CASSPPSTDTQYF | TGTGCCAGCTCACCCCCCTCAACAGATACGCAGTATTTT
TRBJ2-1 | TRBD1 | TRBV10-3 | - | CASQRQGQDYNEQFF | TGTGCCAGCCAACGACAGGGACAGGACTACAATGAGCAGTTCTTC
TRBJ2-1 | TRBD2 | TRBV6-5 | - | CASSLGGPRNEQFF | TGTGCCAGCAGCCTGGGAGGGCCTCGCAATGAGCAGTTCTTC
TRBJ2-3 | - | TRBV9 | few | CASSVGGRGSADTQYF | TGTGCCAGCAGCGTAGGCGGCAGGGGTAGCGCAGATACGCAGTATTTT
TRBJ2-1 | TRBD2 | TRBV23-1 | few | CASSQSFSGRFTYEQFF | TGCGCCAGCAGTCAATCCTTTAGCGGGAGGTTTACATATGAGCAGTTCTTC
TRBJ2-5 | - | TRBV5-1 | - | CASSSQGQETQYF | TGCGCCAGCAGCTCCCAGGGTCAAGAGACCCAGTACTTC
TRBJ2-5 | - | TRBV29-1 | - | CSVVGGRGETQYF | TGCAGCGTTGTCGGGGGGCGTGGGGAGACCCAGTACTTC
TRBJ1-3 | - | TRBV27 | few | CASSPRGSGNTIYF | TGTGCCAGCAGTCCCCGAGGGTCTGGAAACACCATATATTTT
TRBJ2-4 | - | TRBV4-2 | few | CASSQDGDLGDIQYF | TGTGCCAGCAGCCAAGATGGGGACCTCGGGGACATTCAGTACTTC
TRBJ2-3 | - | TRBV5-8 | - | CASSPSNADTQYF | TGTGCCAGCAGCCCCAGCAACGCAGATACGCAGTATTTT
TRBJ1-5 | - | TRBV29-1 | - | CSVEDAREAGQPQHF | TGCAGCGTTGAAGATGCGAGGGAGGCGGGTCAGCCCCAGCATTTT
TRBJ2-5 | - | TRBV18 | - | CASSPDRQETQYF | TGTGCCAGCTCACCCGATAGACAAGAGACCCAGTACTTC
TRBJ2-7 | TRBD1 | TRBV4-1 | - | CASSQESQGARFRYF | TGCGCCAGCAGCCAAGAATCCCAGGGGGCGAGGTTCCGGTACTTC
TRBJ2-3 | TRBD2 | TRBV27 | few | CASSLRLAGLRDTQYF | TGTGCCAGCAGTTTACGGCTAGCGGGCTTAAGGGATACGCAGTATTTT
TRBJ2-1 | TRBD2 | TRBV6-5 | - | CASRILAVYNEQFF | TGTGCCAGCAGGATACTAGCGGTCTACAATGAGCAGTTCTTC
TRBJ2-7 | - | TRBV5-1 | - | CASSLSLDYEQYF | TGCGCCAGCAGCTTGTCTCTCGATTACGAGCAGTACTTC
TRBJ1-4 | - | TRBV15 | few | CATSRDNGAGEKLFF | TGTGCCACCAGCAGAGATAATGGGGCTGGGGAAAAACTGTTTTTT
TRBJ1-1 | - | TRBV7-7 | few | CASSEQGNTEAFF | TGTGCCAGCAGCGAACAGGGGAACACTGAAGCTTTCTTT
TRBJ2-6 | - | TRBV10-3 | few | CAISQSYSGANVLTF | TGTGCCATCAGCCAGAGTTACTCTGGGGCCAACGTCCTGACTTTC
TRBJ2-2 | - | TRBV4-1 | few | CASSQVGQKSGELFF | TGCGCCAGCAGCCAAGTGGGACAAAAGTCAGGGGAGCTGTTTTTT
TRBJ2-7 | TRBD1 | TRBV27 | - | CASSLYRGRGRWAYEQYF | TGTGCCAGCAGTTTATACAGGGGGCGCGGGAGATGGGCCTACGAGCAGTACTTC
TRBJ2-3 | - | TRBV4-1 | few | CASSPWTVADTQYF | TGCGCCAGCAGCCCTTGGACTGTGGCAGATACGCAGTATTTT
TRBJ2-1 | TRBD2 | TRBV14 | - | CASSQRLTSGSLGNEQFF | TGTGCCAGCAGCCAAAGATTGACTAGCGGGAGTCTCGGCAATGAGCAGTTCTTC
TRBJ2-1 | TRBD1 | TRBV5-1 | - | CASSGGQGNHEQFF | TGCGCCAGCAGCGGAGGACAGGGAAACCATGAGCAGTTCTTC
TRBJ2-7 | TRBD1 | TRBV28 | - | CASSRQGNEQYF | TGTGCCAGCAGTCGACAGGGGAACGAGCAGTACTTC
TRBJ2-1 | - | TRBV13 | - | CASESLGPNNEQFF | TGTGCCAGCGAAAGCTTGGGACCCAACAATGAGCAGTTCTTC
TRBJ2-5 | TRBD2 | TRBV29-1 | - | CSVETSGRGETQYF | TGCAGCGTTGAAACCAGCGGGAGAGGAGAGACCCAGTACTTC
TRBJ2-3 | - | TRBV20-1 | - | CSAPLTDTQYF | TGCAGTGCTCCTCTCACAGATACGCAGTATTTT
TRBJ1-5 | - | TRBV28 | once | CASSSSRGELSNQPQHF | TGTGCCAGCAGTTCCTCACGAGGGGAACTCAGCAATCAGCCCCAGCATTTT
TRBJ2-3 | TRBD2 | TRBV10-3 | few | CAITDPTSGTDTQYF | TGTGCCATCACCGACCCGACTAGCGGGACAGATACGCAGTATTTT
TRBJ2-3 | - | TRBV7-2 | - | CASSPGLSTDTQYF | TGTGCCAGCAGCCCTGGACTTAGCACAGATACGCAGTATTTT
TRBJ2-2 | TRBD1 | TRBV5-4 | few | CASSLKGQGNTGELFF | TGTGCCAGCAGCTTGAAAGGACAGGGGAACACCGGGGAGCTGTTTTTT
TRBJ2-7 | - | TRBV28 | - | CASSGTYEQYF | TGTGCCAGCAGCGGAACCTACGAGCAGTACTTC